The following is a T cell receptor beta chain sequence with its context. The sample belongs to a study of blood T cell repertoires in COVID-19. Here immunoSEQ multiplex PCR was the method, and the copy in TCRdb shows in-frame clones only, minus some. The sample holds under 250,000 clones, approximately 91% seen once. Sequencing was done on a sample of peripheral blood. The TCR originated in a man in his forties or fifties with acute or convalescent COVID-19.

The CDR3 reads CASSVGLPGANVLTF. CDR3 coding DNA: TGTGCCAGCAGTGTAGGACTACCTGGGGCCAACGTCCTGACTTTC. The V gene is TRBV2, the J gene TRBJ2-6, with TRBD2 as a possible D gene (6 bases). Germline CDR1 reads SNHLY; CDR2 reads FYNNEI. The length of the CDR3 is 15 residues. V was cut by 4 bases and J by 2 bases, with 9 bases left in between.